A single sample gave rise to the 3 T cell receptor beta chains below, sequenced in a study of control samples from healthy donors and cancer patients. Only in-frame clones appear in the TCRdb table, and some are missing; sequencing was by immunoSEQ multiplex PCR. Among around 22,000 clones listed, 75% to 90% were seen once. Sample: PBMCs. Receptors were obtained from a man in his fifties or sixties with head and neck cancer.

The chain combines TRBV4-1 with TRBJ2-1; D is possibly TRBD2 (6 bases). Germline V gene sequence: CDR1 MGHRA, CDR2 YSYEKL. Deletions cut 3 bases from V and 6 bases from J, with 18 bases between. This CDR3 has 16 residues. CDR3 nucleotides: TGCGCCAGCAGCCAGCGACTAGTGATCGAGGGCAATGAGCAGTTCTTC. Translated, it gives CASSQRLVIEGNEQFF.

CDR3 amino acids: CASSYSGENIQYF. CDR3 in DNA: TGTGCCAGCAGTTACTCCGGAGAAAACATTCAGTACTTC. The chain joins TRBV6-5 to TRBJ2-4; D unclear. V was trimmed by 0 bases and J by 5 bases, leaving 5 bases between them. This CDR3 region has 13 residues. Germline values: CDR1 MNHEY, CDR2 SVGAGI.

The CDR3 DNA follows: TGTGCCAGTAGCCAACTAGCGGGAGGGGGGGGAGATACGCAGTATTTT. Its protein is CASSQLAGGGGDTQYF. This chain joins TRBV19 and TRBJ2-3, with 13 positions matching TRBD2. The CDR3 loop spans 16 amino acids. Germline loops: CDR1 LNHDA, CDR2 SQIVND (reference sequence). V was pared by 6 bases and J by 5 bases, with 8 bases of the junction left unmatched.